The 24 T cell receptor beta chains below come from one sample, sequenced in a study of shared clonotypes between healthy human individuals. TCRdb's table, derived via immunoSEQ multiplex PCR, lists solely in-frame clones and lacks some. The sample holds over 1.4 million clones, more than 95% seen once. The sequenced sample was naive CD4+ T cells sorted from blood. Subset noted: CD45RA+ positively selected. All receptors derive from a man younger than 45 in good health.

CDR3 sequence (DNA): TGCGCCAGCAGCAGCCAGGATAGCGGGAGCCCCAAGGATGAGCAGTTCTTC. Protein: CASSSQDSGSPKDEQFF. This chain joins TRBV5-1 and TRBJ2-1; 9 bases map to TRBD2. Germline CDR1 reads SGHRS; CDR2 reads YFSETQ. The ends lost 4 bases at V and 8 bases at J; junction bases unmatched: 16. This CDR3 is built from 17 residues.

The chain has TRBV5-4 and TRBJ2-7; TRBD2 matches at 7 bases. Germline CDR1 reads SGHNT; CDR2 reads YYREEE (reference sequence). The CDR3 spans 14 residues. Trimming at V came to 4 bases and at J to 0 bases, leaving 4 bases not matched to a gene. The CDR3 DNA reads TGTGCCAGCAGCCAGCGGGACGTCTCCTACGAGCAGTACTTC. Translating gives CASSQRDVSYEQYF.

The gene calls are TRBV6-6 and TRBJ2-2, with a possible D match to TRBD2 (5 bases). Germline V gene lookup returns CDR1 MNHNY and CDR2 SVGAGI (reference sequence). The CDR3 contains 16 residues. Trimming stripped 1 base from V and 6 bases from J, with 15 bases between. CDR3 region: CASSYLPGQRAGELFF. CDR3 nucleotide sequence: TGTGCCAGCAGTTACTTACCGGGCCAGAGGGCCGGGGAGCTGTTTTTT.

The V gene is TRBV5-8, the J gene TRBJ2-7; 14 nucleotides match TRBD2. Germline V lookup: CDR1 SGHTS, CDR2 YDEGEE. The CDR3 totals 19 residues. The trim removed 3 bases at V and 1 base at J, leaving 12 bases unmatched. CDR3 protein: CASSSAPGLAGEGSYEQYF. The CDR3 DNA reads as TGTGCCAGCAGCTCGGCCCCGGGACTAGCGGGAGAGGGATCCTACGAGCAGTACTTC.

This chain uses TRBV6-5 with TRBJ1-2, with 9 bases aligning to TRBD1. The germline gives CDR1 MNHEY, CDR2 SVGAGI. The trim removed 6 bases at V and 6 bases at J, leaving 11 bases unmatched. The CDR3 has 15 amino acids. The CDR3 region is CASSQTGQGVNGYTF. The CDR3 DNA follows: TGTGCCAGCAGCCAAACGGGACAGGGAGTTAATGGCTACACCTTC.

The chain recombines TRBV19 with TRBJ2-2; D gene ambiguous. The ends were cut back, 5 bases at V and 1 base at J, with 14 bases in the middle. The CDR3 length is 16 residues. In germline, CDR1 is LNHDA, CDR2 SQIVND (reference sequence). This CDR3 is CASSRQALKNTGELFF. The CDR3, as DNA: TGTGCCAGTAGTCGGCAGGCGCTTAAGAACACCGGGGAGCTGTTTTTT.

Comment on this clone: The junction does not match germline at one end; this may be a read error. CDR3 sequence reads: CASSYSSQPQHF. In nucleotides, the CDR3 is TGTGCCAGTAGTTACAGCAGTCAGCCCCAGCATTTT. The chain couples TRBV19 to TRBJ1-5; no clear D. CDR3 length equals 12 residues. Germline V gene sequence: CDR1 LNHDA, CDR2 SQIVND (reference sequence). The full variable domain, completed using reference TRBV19 and TRBJ1-5, is DGGITQSPKYLFRKEGQNVTLSCEQNLNHDAMYWYRQDPGQGLRLIYYSQIVNDFQKGDIAEGYSVSREKKESFPLTVTSAQKNPTAFYLCASSYSSQPQHFGDGTRLSIL.

Of note for this clone: The same CDR3 arises from other DNA sequences in this sample as well. V and J are TRBV18 and TRBJ2-3; 9 positions agree with TRBD2. The CDR3 length is 15 residues. The germline CDR1 and CDR2 sequences are KGHSH and LQKENI. With 5 bases clipped from V and 0 bases from J, the junction kept 3 bases outside the gene matches. The CDR3 loop is CASSVTSGSTDTQYF. The CDR3, as DNA: TGTGCCAGCTCAGTCACTAGCGGGAGCACAGATACGCAGTATTTT.

The chain employs TRBV30 and TRBJ2-5; D is unclear. The V end was cut by 2 bases, the J end by 3 bases, with 10 bases between. Germline V gene data show CDR1 as GTSNPN and CDR2 as SVGIG (reference sequence). There are 13 residues in the CDR3. CDR3 region: CAWSPRNKETQYF. DNA of the CDR3: TGTGCCTGGAGTCCCCGAAACAAAGAGACCCAGTACTTC.

This chain joins TRBV27 and TRBJ2-1; 8 positions match TRBD1. Germline V lookup: CDR1 MNHEY, CDR2 SMNVEV (reference sequence). After removal of 6 bases from V and 3 bases from J, the junction contained 7 bases not matched to a gene. The CDR3 spans 15 residues. The CDR3 reads CASRNSGGFYNEQFF. In nucleotides, the CDR3 is TGTGCCAGCAGAAACTCAGGGGGCTTCTACAATGAGCAGTTCTTC.

The CDR3 protein is CASSSGGPYEQYF. CDR3 nucleotide sequence: TGTGCCAGCAGTTCAGGGGGCCCCTACGAGCAGTACTTC. The chain has TRBV27 and TRBJ2-7, with 8 bases matching TRBD1. With 4 bases clipped from V and 2 bases from J, the junction kept 1 base outside the gene matches. The CDR3 is 13 amino acids. The germline gives CDR1 MNHEY, CDR2 SMNVEV (reference sequence).

The V and J genes are TRBV30 and TRBJ2-1; the D gene could be TRBD1 or TRBD2 (5 bases each). The germline V gene has CDR1 GTSNPN and CDR2 SVGIG (reference sequence). The V and J ends lost 5 bases and 15 bases respectively, with 17 bases between them. This CDR3 spans 11 amino acids. CDR3 nucleotide sequence: TGTGCCTGGTCGCCCGGGACGTCGCCGTTCTTC. Translation: CAWSPGTSPFF.

This CDR3 reads CASSVGTSEYNEQFF. CDR3 bases: TGTGCCAGCAGCGTAGGCACTAGCGAGTACAATGAGCAGTTCTTC. The rearrangement joins TRBV9 to TRBJ2-1; 7 nucleotides align to TRBD2. V lost 0 bases to trimming and J lost 4 bases; unmatched junction nucleotides: 4. CDR1 and CDR2 (germline): SGDLS, YYNGEE. The CDR3 contains 15 residues.

The chain carries TRBV5-1 and TRBJ2-6; TRBD1 matches at 8 bases. CDR1 and CDR2 (germline): SGHRS, YFSETQ. The CDR3 is made up of 18 amino acids. With V trimmed by 0 bases and J by 1 base, 6 bases remained unmatched. The CDR3 DNA reads TGCGCCAGCAGCTTGGGAGCCAGGGGGCTGTCTGGGGCCAACGTCCTGACTTTC. Protein product: CASSLGARGLSGANVLTF.

This chain links TRBV29-1 with TRBJ2-3; 9 bases align to TRBD2. J was trimmed by 4 bases and V by 4 bases; bases with no gene match: 15. This CDR3 has 17 residues. Germline V gene data show CDR1 as SQVTM and CDR2 as ANQGSEA. The CDR3 sequence is CSVGNPFSGRDSDTQYF. The CDR3 coding sequence is TGCAGCGTTGGTAACCCCTTTAGCGGGAGAGACTCAGATACGCAGTATTTT.

The chain employs TRBV9 and TRBJ2-5; 7 bases match TRBD1. V shed 4 bases and J 3 bases; nucleotides not matched to a gene: 6. The germline gives CDR1 SGDLS, CDR2 YYNGEE. The CDR3 sequence is 14 residues long. The CDR3: CASSFRQGEETQYF. The CDR3 DNA is TGTGCCAGCAGCTTTAGACAGGGAGAAGAGACCCAGTACTTC.

This clone has a single count. The V and J genes are TRBV20-1 and TRBJ1-1, with D possibly being TRBD1 (5 bases). This CDR3 contains 11 residues. Germline V CDR1 and CDR2: DFQATT, SNEGSKA (reference sequence). The germline V and J ends were trimmed by 2 bases and 10 bases, with 11 bases remaining between them. The CDR3 loop reads CSARPAGTAFF. Written as DNA, the CDR3 is TGCAGTGCTAGACCCGCGGGGACAGCTTTCTTT.

The rearrangement uses TRBV5-3 and TRBJ2-3, with a possible D match to TRBD2 (7 bases). TRBV5-3 is an ORF, with its function uncertain. CDR3 size: 15 residues. Between the trimmed V and J ends, which lost 3 bases and 0 bases, there was a span of 11 bases. The CDR3 nucleotides read TGTGCCAGAAGCTCCGCGGGGGCTAGCACAGATACGCAGTATTTT. The encoded protein is CARSSAGASTDTQYF.

The genes are TRBV5-1 and TRBJ2-4, with D possibly being TRBD2 (5 bases). V dropped 4 bases and J dropped 3 bases, with 8 bases sitting between them. CDR1 and CDR2 from the germline V gene are SGHRS and YFSETQ. The CDR3 runs to 13 residues. CDR3 in DNA: TGCGCCAGCAGCCCCCGGGACAAAAACATTCAGTACTTC. Its protein is CASSPRDKNIQYF.

The chain uses TRBV9 and TRBJ2-2; TRBD2 matches at 9 bases. V lost 0 bases, J lost 5 bases, and 8 bases stayed unmatched. CDR3 length equals 17 residues. CDR1 and CDR2 (germline): SGDLS, YYNGEE. CDR3 coding DNA: TGTGCCAGCAGCGTAGGAGTAGCGGGAGCTGGGACCGGGGAGCTGTTTTTT. It is translated as CASSVGVAGAGTGELFF.

The V call is TRBV27, the J call TRBJ2-6; maybe TRBD2 (6 bases). This CDR3 is 13 amino acids long. V lost 8 bases to trimming and J lost 1 base, with 6 bases between them. Germline lookup yields CDR1 MNHEY and CDR2 SMNVEV (reference sequence). The CDR3 DNA reads as TGTGCCAGCGCGGGGTCTGGGGCCAACGTCCTGACTTTC. Its protein product is CASAGSGANVLTF.

The rearrangement links TRBV25-1 to TRBJ2-7; D could derive from TRBD1 or TRBD2 (6 bases each). Germline V gene data show CDR1 as MGHDK and CDR2 as SYGVNS. V lost 4 bases and J 9 bases, leaving 25 bases between the germline ends. This CDR3 spans 16 amino acids. CDR3 nucleotides: TGTGCCAGCAGTGTATACGGTGGGACGGGGGCTACTGGGCAGTACTTC. It yields the protein CASSVYGGTGATGQYF.

This chain joins TRBV28 and TRBJ1-4, with TRBD1 as a possible D gene (5 bases). V was cut by 6 bases and J by 3 bases, with 8 bases left in between. CDR1 and CDR2 from the germline V gene are MDHEN and SYDVKM. The CDR3 length is 13 residues. The CDR3: CASRDTPNEKLFF. The DNA for the CDR3 is TGTGCCAGCAGGGACACGCCTAATGAAAAACTGTTTTTT.

J is TRBJ2-1 and V is TRBV19, with D perhaps matching TRBD2 (5 bases). Trimming cost V 3 bases and J 9 bases, with 15 bases left between them. Germline V gene data show CDR1 as LNHDA and CDR2 as SQIVND (reference sequence). This CDR3 has 14 residues. The CDR3 protein is CASSMLRVWSEQFF. Written as DNA, the CDR3 is TGTGCCAGTAGTATGTTGCGGGTCTGGTCTGAGCAGTTCTTC.